The rows below give T cell receptor beta chains drawn from one sample of a study of control samples from healthy donors and cancer patients. Generated by immunoSEQ multiplex PCR, the TCRdb table keeps only in-frame clones and is missing some. The sample consists of approximately 52,000 clones, roughly 87% of them appearing once. Sequences were obtained from PBMCs. These receptors were obtained from a man in his sixties with head and neck cancer. The CDR3 runs from the conserved cysteine through the conserved F or W. Each record gives: J gene, clone size, V gene, CDR3 length, D gene, CDR3 protein, CDR3 DNA. The D gene is left open where the match is weak. Clone size is shown for a subset of rows, as once, few, many or a class of expanded clone.

TRBJ2-1 | . | TRBV2 | 16 | TRBD2 | CASKEVLAGGINEQFF | TGTGCCAGCAAAGAGGTACTAGCGGGGGGAATCAATGAGCAGTTCTTC
TRBJ2-1 | . | TRBV2 | 14 | . | CASSEVLALNEQFF | TGTGCCAGCAGTGAGGTACTTGCGCTTAATGAGCAGTTCTTC
TRBJ2-5 | . | TRBV27 | 15 | TRBD2 | CASSLWLAGEETQYF | TGTGCCAGCAGTTTATGGCTAGCGGGGGAGGAGACCCAGTACTTC
TRBJ1-1 | few | TRBV13 | 13 | . | CASSDGLNTEAFF | TGTGCCAGCAGTGACGGCCTGAACACTGAAGCTTTCTTT
TRBJ1-1 | . | TRBV30 | 14 | . | CAWSRQGWDTEAFF | TGTGCCTGGAGCCGGCAGGGATGGGACACTGAAGCTTTCTTT
TRBJ2-3 | . | TRBV4-1 | 17 | TRBD2 | CASSQVGTSGRTDTQYF | TGCGCCAGCAGCCAAGTTGGGACTAGCGGGAGGACAGATACGCAGTATTTT
TRBJ2-4 | . | TRBV3-1/TRBV3-2 | 16 | TRBD2 | CASSQDSASGGDIQYF | TGTGCCAGCAGCCAAGATTCGGCTAGCGGGGGTGACATTCAGTACTTC
TRBJ1-6 | . | TRBV9 | 14 | . | CASSVGGVGSPLHF | TGTGCCAGCAGCGTAGGAGGGGTGGGATCACCCCTCCACTTT
TRBJ2-6 | . | TRBV6-4 | 15 | . | CASSDISSGANVLTF | TGTGCCAGCAGTGATATATCCTCTGGGGCCAACGTCCTGACTTTC
TRBJ2-7 | . | TRBV6-2/TRBV6-3 | 21 | TRBD2 | CASSGLLDLPSLAGASYEQYF | TGTGCCAGCAGCGGGTTACTCGACCTCCCGTCGCTAGCGGGGGCCTCCTACGAGCAGTACTTC
TRBJ2-1 | . | TRBV2 | 16 | TRBD2 | CASSEAGREAWDEQFF | TGTGCCAGCAGTGAAGCGGGGCGGGAGGCATGGGATGAGCAGTTCTTC
TRBJ2-3 | once | TRBV6-4 | 13 | . | CASRDPYTDTQYF | TGTGCCAGCCGGGACCCATACACAGATACGCAGTATTTT
TRBJ1-4 | . | TRBV5-1 | 15 | . | CASSLEGLANEKLFF | TGCGCCAGCAGCTTGGAGGGGTTGGCTAATGAAAAACTGTTTTTT
TRBJ2-2 | . | TRBV30 | 14 | . | CAWGADIYIGELFF | TGTGCCTGGGGAGCGGACATTTATATCGGGGAGCTGTTTTTT
TRBJ2-3 | . | TRBV6-2/TRBV6-3 | 15 | TRBD2 | CASSYGLAGTDTQYF | TGTGCCAGCAGTTACGGTCTAGCGGGCACAGATACGCAGTATTTT
TRBJ2-7 | . | TRBV4-3 | 13 | . | CASSQETRDEQYF | TGCGCCAGCAGCCAAGAGACCAGGGACGAGCAGTACTTC
TRBJ2-7 | . | TRBV28 | 13 | . | CALRRGGSNEQYF | TGTGCCCTCAGGAGAGGGGGGTCCAACGAGCAGTACTTC
TRBJ1-1 | . | TRBV7-2 | 13 | . | CASSLRTETEAFF | TGTGCCAGCAGCTTAAGAACGGAGACTGAAGCTTTCTTT
TRBJ1-1 | . | TRBV5-6 | 19 | TRBD1 | CASSTWTGSGKSGGTEAFF | TGTGCCAGCAGCACCTGGACAGGGAGTGGAAAATCGGGGGGCACTGAAGCTTTCTTT
TRBJ2-7 | . | TRBV19 | 14 | TRBD2 | CASSPGGIRSEQYF | TGTGCCAGTAGCCCGGGGGGTATTCGTTCCGAGCAGTACTTC
TRBJ1-2 | . | TRBV28 | 14 | . | CASRSPGTGYGYTF | TGTGCCAGCAGAAGTCCCGGGACGGGTTATGGCTACACCTTC
TRBJ1-1 | . | TRBV6-5 | 14 | TRBD1 | CASEATTGSTEAFF | TGTGCCAGCGAAGCGACGACAGGGAGTACCGAAGCTTTCTTT
TRBJ1-5 | once | TRBV19 | 14 | TRBD1 | CASSRDREYGPQHF | TGTGCCAGTAGTAGGGACAGGGAATACGGGCCCCAGCATTTT
TRBJ2-3 | . | TRBV7-3 | 15 | . | CASSRGRGVTDTQYF | TGTGCCAGCAGCCGGGGGCGGGGCGTGACAGATACGCAGTATTTT
TRBJ1-1 | few | TRBV2 | 15 | . | CASINGGYMDTEAFF | TGTGCCAGCATAAATGGGGGATACATGGACACTGAAGCTTTCTTT
TRBJ1-5 | . | TRBV28 | 12 | . | CASRRQVQPQHF | TGTGCCAGCAGGCGCCAGGTACAGCCCCAGCATTTT
TRBJ2-3 | once | TRBV6-5 | 15 | TRBD1 | CASRPTGGVTDTQYF | TGTGCCAGCAGGCCGACAGGGGGCGTCACAGATACGCAGTATTTT
TRBJ2-5 | . | TRBV21-1 | 17 | . | CASRPETLTGHQETQYF | TGTGCCAGCAGACCCGAAACCCTGACAGGCCACCAAGAGACCCAGTACTTC
TRBJ2-7 | . | TRBV4-1 | 14 | TRBD2 | CASSLTSGVDEQYF | TGCGCCAGCAGCCTTACTAGCGGGGTCGACGAGCAGTACTTC
TRBJ1-2 | . | TRBV6-5 | 13 | . | CASSYSGRGGYTF | TGTGCCAGCAGTTACTCGGGTAGGGGTGGCTACACCTTC
TRBJ2-5 | once | TRBV9 | 16 | TRBD1 | CASSVASDRVGETQYF | TGTGCCAGCAGCGTAGCTTCAGACAGGGTAGGAGAGACCCAGTACTTC
TRBJ2-3 | . | TRBV29-1 | 14 | TRBD1 | CSVGGTENTDTQYF | TGCAGCGTTGGGGGGACAGAAAACACAGATACGCAGTATTTT
TRBJ1-1 | . | TRBV7-2 | 16 | . | CASSSPLTGMNTEAFF | TGTGCCAGCAGCTCCCCTCTAACAGGAATGAACACTGAAGCTTTCTTT
TRBJ2-2 | medium-sized | TRBV5-1 | 16 | TRBD1 | CASSRDRGDGTGELFF | TGCGCCAGCAGCCGTGACAGGGGGGACGGAACCGGGGAGCTGTTTTTT
TRBJ1-1 | . | TRBV27 | 14 | . | CASSFLLGNTEAFF | TGTGCCAGCAGTTTTTTACTCGGGAACACTGAAGCTTTCTTT
TRBJ2-2 | . | TRBV9 | 14 | . | CASSGGANTGELFF | TGTGCCAGCAGCGGGGGCGCGAACACCGGGGAGCTGTTTTTT
TRBJ2-2 | . | TRBV29-1 | 14 | . | CSAKGEANTGELFF | TGCAGCGCTAAGGGGGAAGCGAACACCGGGGAGCTGTTTTTT
TRBJ2-2 | . | TRBV13 | 13 | . | CASTFSYTGELFF | TGTGCCAGCACCTTCTCGTACACCGGGGAGCTGTTTTTT
TRBJ2-3 | . | TRBV27 | 15 | . | CASSSGQRFTDTQYF | TGTGCCAGCAGTTCAGGACAGAGATTCACAGATACGCAGTATTTT
TRBJ1-1 | . | TRBV6-8 | 17 | . | CASSYSGLSVMNTEAFF | TGTGCCAGCAGTTACTCGGGTCTTTCCGTCATGAACACTGAAGCTTTCTTT
TRBJ1-3 | . | TRBV7-9 | 16 | . | CASSPPGQAIGNTIYF | TGTGCCAGCAGCCCCCCAGGGCAGGCAATCGGAAACACCATATATTTT
TRBJ1-1 | . | TRBV7-2 | 15 | TRBD1 | CASSWDRGRDTEAFF | TGTGCCAGCAGCTGGGACAGGGGGCGAGACACTGAAGCTTTCTTT
TRBJ1-3 | . | TRBV7-2 | 13 | . | CASSQNAEDTIYF | TGTGCCAGCAGCCAGAACGCAGAGGACACCATATATTTT
TRBJ2-7 | . | TRBV19 | 15 | TRBD1 | CASRPGTGGSYEQYF | TGTGCCAGTAGACCCGGGACAGGGGGATCATACGAGCAGTACTTC
TRBJ2-1 | . | TRBV27 | 15 | . | CASSSRGLYYNEQFF | TGTGCCAGCAGTTCCCGGGGACTTTACTACAATGAGCAGTTCTTC
TRBJ2-7 | . | TRBV6-6 | 13 | TRBD1 | CASRRQGADEQYF | TGTGCCAGCAGGCGACAGGGGGCGGACGAGCAGTACTTC
TRBJ2-1 | . | TRBV9 | 16 | TRBD2 | CASSVEAGNGDNEQFF | TGTGCCAGCAGCGTAGAAGCGGGGAACGGGGACAATGAGCAGTTCTTC
TRBJ2-2 | . | TRBV1 | 15 | . | CTSSHHRTGTRGAVF | TGCACCAGCAGCCACCACCGGACAGGCACCCGGGGAGCTGTTTTT
TRBJ2-1 | . | TRBV10-3 | 14 | . | CAISESAGYNEQFF | TGTGCCATCAGTGAGTCGGCAGGGTACAATGAGCAGTTCTTC
TRBJ1-4 | . | TRBV19 | 14 | . | CASSQSSANEKLFF | TGTGCCAGTAGTCAAAGTTCGGCTAATGAAAAACTGTTTTTT
TRBJ2-7 | . | TRBV10-3 | 15 | . | CAIRAQGRSSYEQYF | TGTGCCATCAGGGCGCAGGGCCGGAGCTCCTACGAGCAGTACTTC